The 10 T cell receptor beta chains listed next were all sequenced from one sample in a study of OX40 agonist ivuxolimab in advanced cancers. The method was immunoSEQ multiplex PCR; TCRdb's version includes in-frame clones alone and lacks a portion of them. The table lists some 50,000 clones, 82% of them singletons, with approximately 1.8% in the top ten. The sequences come from CD4+ or CD8+ T cells sorted from blood, collected in a trial of the OX40 agonist ivuxolimab. Receptors originate from an adult with an advanced solid tumor such as melanoma, head and neck, liver or kidney cancer.

The chain carries TRBV19 and TRBJ2-7; D call uncertain. The CDR3 extends over 9 amino acids. The germline CDR1 and CDR2 sequences are LNHDA and SQIVND (reference sequence). V dropped 10 bases and J dropped 6 bases, with 7 bases sitting between them. The CDR3 DNA reads TGTGCCACCCTCGCCGAGCAGTACTTC. This encodes CATLAEQYF.

V is TRBV18 and J is TRBJ2-7, with D perhaps matching TRBD1 (7 bases). Germline-derived CDR1 and CDR2 are KGHSH and LQKENI. This CDR3 region has 15 residues. V was cut by 2 bases and J by 6 bases, with 17 bases left in between. In DNA, the CDR3 is TGTGCCAGCTCACCAACAGGGGAGGTTTTTGGCGAGCAGTACTTC. Translation gives CASSPTGEVFGEQYF.

This clone was counted a few times. The chain combines TRBV14 with TRBJ2-2; D is unclear. Germline V CDR1 and CDR2: SGHDN, FVKESK. The length of the CDR3 is 14 residues. The V end lost 4 bases, the J end lost 2 bases, and 8 bases lay between the germline ends. CDR3 DNA: TGTGCCAGCAGCCCTGCGCTAAACACCGGGGAGCTGTTTTTT. Its protein is CASSPALNTGELFF.

V gene TRBV10-3 combines with J gene TRBJ2-7, with 7 bases matching TRBD2. V was pared by 5 bases and J by 2 bases, with 9 bases of the junction left unmatched. Looked up from germline, CDR1 is ENHRY and CDR2 is SYGVKD. The CDR3 is 15 residues long. This chain's CDR3 is CAISPSGGAPYEQYF. In nucleotides, the CDR3 is TGTGCCATCAGTCCCTCGGGGGGAGCCCCCTACGAGCAGTACTTC.

The chain employs TRBV2 and TRBJ2-1; 7 nucleotides match TRBD1. Looked up from germline, CDR1 is SNHLY and CDR2 is FYNNEI. The junction had 6 bases not matched to a gene; V was cut back by 3 bases and J by 4 bases. This CDR3 has 15 amino acids. CDR3 sequence (DNA): TGTGCCAGCAGTGAGGGGGACAGTTCTTACAATGAGCAGTTCTTC. The encoded protein is CASSEGDSSYNEQFF.

In this sample, this clone turned up once. Distinct nucleotide sequences in the sample also encode this CDR3. The gene calls are TRBV5-4 and TRBJ2-7; TRBD2 aligns across 8 bases. Losses at the gene ends were 0 bases for V and 1 base for J; bases not matched to a gene: 3. The germline gives CDR1 SGHNT, CDR2 YYREEE (reference sequence). The CDR3 sequence is 15 residues long. Written as DNA, the CDR3 is TGTGCCAGCAGCTTGGAGGTAGCGGGGTCCTACGAGCAGTACTTC. Translating gives CASSLEVAGSYEQYF.

The chain recombines TRBV10-3 with TRBJ2-3; D is possibly TRBD1 (6 bases). The germline V and J ends were trimmed by 6 bases and 4 bases, with 26 bases remaining between them. Looked up from germline, CDR1 is ENHRY and CDR2 is SYGVKD. The length of the CDR3 is 18 residues. Here the CDR3 DNA reads TGTGCCATCAGCCCTATATACGACAGGCCCCTCGGGGCAGATACGCAGTATTTT. Its translation: CAISPIYDRPLGADTQYF.

The chain has TRBV7-6 and TRBJ2-7; TRBD2 aligns across 15 bases. The length of the CDR3 is 20 residues. Germline V gives CDR1 SGHVS, CDR2 FNYEAQ. Losses at the gene ends were 5 bases for V and 3 bases for J; bases not matched to a gene: 17. This chain's CDR3 is CASSPGTSGGLKVALYEQYF. The CDR3 DNA reads TGTGCCAGCAGCCCAGGGACTAGCGGGGGGCTTAAAGTAGCGCTCTACGAGCAGTACTTC.

The chain couples TRBV7-6 to TRBJ2-3; D possibly corresponds to TRBD1 (5 bases). CDR3 size: 14 residues. Germline lookup yields CDR1 SGHVS and CDR2 FNYEAQ. V gave up 5 bases and J gave up 4 bases, with 13 bases separating them. This chain's CDR3 is CASSPRTNPDTQYF. The CDR3 DNA reads TGTGCCAGCAGCCCCCGGACAAATCCAGATACGCAGTATTTT.

This chain connects TRBV9 to TRBJ2-5; maybe TRBD2 (6 bases). Germline V CDR1 and CDR2: SGDLS, YYNGEE. The V end lost 3 bases, the J end lost 5 bases, and 17 bases lay between the germline ends. This CDR3 has 15 residues. The CDR3 nucleotides read TGTGCCAGCAGCGACGTCGGGGGTCTTGATGAGACCCAGTACTTC. The encoded protein is CASSDVGGLDETQYF.